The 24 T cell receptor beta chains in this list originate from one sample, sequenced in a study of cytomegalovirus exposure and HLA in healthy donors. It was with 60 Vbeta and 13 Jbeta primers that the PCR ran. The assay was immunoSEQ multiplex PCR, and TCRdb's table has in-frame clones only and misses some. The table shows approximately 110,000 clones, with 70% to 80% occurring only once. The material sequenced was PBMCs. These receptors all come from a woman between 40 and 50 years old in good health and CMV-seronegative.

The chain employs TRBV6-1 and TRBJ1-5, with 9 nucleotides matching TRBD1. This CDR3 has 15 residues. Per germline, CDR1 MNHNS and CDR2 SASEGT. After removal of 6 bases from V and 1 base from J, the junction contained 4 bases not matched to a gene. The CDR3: CASRTGGRSNQPQHF. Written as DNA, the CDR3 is TGTGCCAGCAGGACAGGGGGTCGGAGCAATCAGCCCCAGCATTTT.

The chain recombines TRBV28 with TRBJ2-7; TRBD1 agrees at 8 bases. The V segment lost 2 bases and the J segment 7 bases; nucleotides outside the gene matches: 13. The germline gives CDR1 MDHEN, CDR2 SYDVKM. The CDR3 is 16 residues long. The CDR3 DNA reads TGTGCCAGCAGTTTAGACCGGACAGGGCGACCTAGGGAGCAGTACTTC. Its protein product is CASSLDRTGRPREQYF.

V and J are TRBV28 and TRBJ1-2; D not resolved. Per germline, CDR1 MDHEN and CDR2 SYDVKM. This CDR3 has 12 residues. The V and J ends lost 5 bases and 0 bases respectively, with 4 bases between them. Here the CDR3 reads CASSGPNYGYTF. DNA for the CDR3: TGTGCCAGCAGTGGGCCTAACTATGGCTACACCTTC.

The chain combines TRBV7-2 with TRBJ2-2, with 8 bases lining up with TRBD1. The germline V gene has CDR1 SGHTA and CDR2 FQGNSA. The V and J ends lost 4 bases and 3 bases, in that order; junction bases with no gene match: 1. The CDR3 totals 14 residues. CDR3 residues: CASSWGQDTGELFF. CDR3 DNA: TGTGCCAGCAGCTGGGGACAGGACACCGGGGAGCTGTTTTTT.

The CDR3 coding sequence is TGCAGCGTTGGACAAGCTAACTATGGCTACACCTTC. Its protein product is CSVGQANYGYTF. The genes are TRBV29-1 and TRBJ1-2; no clear D. This CDR3 region has 12 residues. V was clipped by 4 bases and J by 0 bases, with 6 bases between them. Germline CDR1 SQVTM, CDR2 ANQGSEA.

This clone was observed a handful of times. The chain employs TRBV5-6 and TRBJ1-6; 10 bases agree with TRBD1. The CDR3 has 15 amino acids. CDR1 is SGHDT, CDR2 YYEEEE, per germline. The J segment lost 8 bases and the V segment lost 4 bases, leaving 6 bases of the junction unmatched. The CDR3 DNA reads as TGTGCCAGCAGCGCAGCCGGGACAGGGGATTCACCCCTCCACTTT. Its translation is CASSAAGTGDSPLHF.

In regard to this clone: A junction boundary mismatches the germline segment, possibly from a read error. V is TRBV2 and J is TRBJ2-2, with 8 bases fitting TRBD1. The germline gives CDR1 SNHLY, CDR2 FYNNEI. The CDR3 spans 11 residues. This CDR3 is CASSVTGGLFF. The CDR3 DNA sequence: TGTGCCAGCAGTGTAACAGGGGGGCTGTTTTTT.

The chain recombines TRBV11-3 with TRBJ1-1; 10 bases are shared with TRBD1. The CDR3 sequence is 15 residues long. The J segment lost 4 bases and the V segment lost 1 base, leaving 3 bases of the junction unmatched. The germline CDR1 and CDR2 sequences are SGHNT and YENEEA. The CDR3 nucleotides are TGTGCCAGCAGCTTAGGACAGGGGGCGCTCACTGAAGCTTTCTTT. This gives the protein CASSLGQGALTEAFF.

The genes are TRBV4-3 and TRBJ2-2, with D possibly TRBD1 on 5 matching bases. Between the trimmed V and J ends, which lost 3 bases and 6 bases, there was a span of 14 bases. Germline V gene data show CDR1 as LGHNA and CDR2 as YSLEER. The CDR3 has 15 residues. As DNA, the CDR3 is TGCGCCAGCAGCCAGAGGTCCTCAGGGTCCGGGGAGCTGTTTTTT. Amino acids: CASSQRSSGSGELFF.

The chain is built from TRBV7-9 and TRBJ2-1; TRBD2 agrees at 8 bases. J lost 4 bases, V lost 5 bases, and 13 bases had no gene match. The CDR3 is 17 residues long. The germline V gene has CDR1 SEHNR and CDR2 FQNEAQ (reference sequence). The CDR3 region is CASSLNGGDDLYNEQFF. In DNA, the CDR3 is TGTGCCAGCAGCCTTAACGGGGGGGACGACCTATACAATGAGCAGTTCTTC.

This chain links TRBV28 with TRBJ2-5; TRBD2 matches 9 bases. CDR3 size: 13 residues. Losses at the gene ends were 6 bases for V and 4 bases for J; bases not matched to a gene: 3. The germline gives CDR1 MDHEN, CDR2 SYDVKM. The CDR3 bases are TGTGCCAGCAGAGGCGGGGGGGCAGAGACCCAGTACTTC. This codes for CASRGGGAETQYF. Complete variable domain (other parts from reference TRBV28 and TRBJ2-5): DVKVTQSSRYLVKRTGEKVFLECVQDMDHENMFWYRQDPGLGLRLIYFSYDVKMKEKGDIPEGYSVSREKKERFSLILESASTNQTSMYLCASRGGGAETQYFGPGTRLLVL.

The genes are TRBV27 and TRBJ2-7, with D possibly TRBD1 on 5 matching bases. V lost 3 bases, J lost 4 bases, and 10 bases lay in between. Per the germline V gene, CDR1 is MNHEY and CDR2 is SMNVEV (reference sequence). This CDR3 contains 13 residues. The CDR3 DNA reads TGTGCCAGCAGTTTTGCAGGGCGGTACGAGCAGTACTTC. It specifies CASSFAGRYEQYF.

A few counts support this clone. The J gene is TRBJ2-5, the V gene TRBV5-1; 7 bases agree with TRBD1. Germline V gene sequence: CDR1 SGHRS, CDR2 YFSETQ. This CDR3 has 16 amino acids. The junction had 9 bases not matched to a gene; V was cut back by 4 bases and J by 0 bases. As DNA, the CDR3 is TGCGCCAGCAGCCCTGTCGGACAGGCCTACCAAGAGACCCAGTACTTC. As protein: CASSPVGQAYQETQYF.

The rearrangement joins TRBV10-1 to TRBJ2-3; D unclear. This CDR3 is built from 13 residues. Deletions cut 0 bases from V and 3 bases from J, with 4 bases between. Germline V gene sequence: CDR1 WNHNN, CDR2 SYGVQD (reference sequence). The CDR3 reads CASSESGTDTQYF. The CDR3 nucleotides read TGCGCCAGCAGTGAGTCCGGGACAGATACGCAGTATTTT.

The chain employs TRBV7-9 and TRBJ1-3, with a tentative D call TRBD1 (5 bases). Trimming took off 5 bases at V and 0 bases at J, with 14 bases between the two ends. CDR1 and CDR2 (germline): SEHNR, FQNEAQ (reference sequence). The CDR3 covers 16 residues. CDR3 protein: CASSILRGSSGNTIYF. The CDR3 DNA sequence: TGTGCCAGCAGCATTTTACGGGGGAGCTCTGGAAACACCATATATTTT.

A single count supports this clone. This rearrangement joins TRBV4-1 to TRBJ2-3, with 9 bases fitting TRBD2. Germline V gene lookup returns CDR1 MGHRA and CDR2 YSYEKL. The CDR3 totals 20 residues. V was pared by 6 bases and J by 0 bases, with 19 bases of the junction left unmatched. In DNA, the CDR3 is TGCGCCAGCAGAGCCAGGGCTAGCGGGACGGGGGCATCTAGCACAGATACGCAGTATTTT. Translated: CASRARASGTGASSTDTQYF.

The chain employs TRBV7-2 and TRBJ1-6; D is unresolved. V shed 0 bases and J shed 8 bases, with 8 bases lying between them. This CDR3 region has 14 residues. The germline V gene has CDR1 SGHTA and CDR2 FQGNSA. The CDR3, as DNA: TGTGCCAGCAGCTTAGCGCTAGGTTATTCACCCCTCCACTTT. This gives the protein CASSLALGYSPLHF. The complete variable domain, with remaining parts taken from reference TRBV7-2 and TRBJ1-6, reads GAGVSQSPSNKVTEKGKDVELRCDPISGHTALYWYRQSLGQGLEFLIYFQGNSAPDKSGLPSDRFSAERTGGSVSTLTIQRTQQEDSAVYLCASSLALGYSPLHFGNGTRLTVT.

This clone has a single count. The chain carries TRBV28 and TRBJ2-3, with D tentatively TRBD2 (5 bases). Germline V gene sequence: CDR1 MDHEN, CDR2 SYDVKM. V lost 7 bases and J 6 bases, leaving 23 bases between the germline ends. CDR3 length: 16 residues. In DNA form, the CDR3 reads TGTGCCAGCACCCCGGGATCAAGGAGGCGATTGGATACGCAGTATTTT. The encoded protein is CASTPGSRRRLDTQYF.

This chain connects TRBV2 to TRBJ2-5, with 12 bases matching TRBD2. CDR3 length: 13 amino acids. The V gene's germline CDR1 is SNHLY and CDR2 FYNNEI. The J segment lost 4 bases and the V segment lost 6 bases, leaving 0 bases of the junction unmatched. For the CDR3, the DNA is TGTGCCAGCAGACTAGCGGGAGGAGAGACCCAGTACTTC. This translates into CASRLAGGETQYF.

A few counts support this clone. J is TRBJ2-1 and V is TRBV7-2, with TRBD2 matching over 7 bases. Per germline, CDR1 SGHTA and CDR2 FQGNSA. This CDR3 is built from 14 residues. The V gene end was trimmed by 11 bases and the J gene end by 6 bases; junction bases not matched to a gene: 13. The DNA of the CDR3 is TGTGCCTCCGGAAGGCGGGAGCTCGGCAATGAGCAGTTCTTC. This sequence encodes CASGRRELGNEQFF.

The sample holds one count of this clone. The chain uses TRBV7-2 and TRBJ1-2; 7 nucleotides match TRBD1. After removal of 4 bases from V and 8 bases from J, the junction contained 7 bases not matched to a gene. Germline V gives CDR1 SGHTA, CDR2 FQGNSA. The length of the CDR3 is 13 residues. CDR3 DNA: TGTGCCAGCAGCTCCGTTACAGGGGAGGGCTACACCTTC. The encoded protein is CASSSVTGEGYTF.

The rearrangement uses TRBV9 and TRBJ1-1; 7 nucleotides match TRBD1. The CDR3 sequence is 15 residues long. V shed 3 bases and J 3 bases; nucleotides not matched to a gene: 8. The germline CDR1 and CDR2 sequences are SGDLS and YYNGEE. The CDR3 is CASSALQGMDTEAFF. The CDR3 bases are TGTGCCAGCAGCGCCCTACAGGGGATGGACACTGAAGCTTTCTTT.

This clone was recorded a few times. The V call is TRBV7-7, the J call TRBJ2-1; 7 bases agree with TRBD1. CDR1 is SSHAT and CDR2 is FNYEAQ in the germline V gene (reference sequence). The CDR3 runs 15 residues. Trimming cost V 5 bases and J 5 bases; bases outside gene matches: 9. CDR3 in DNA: TGTGCCAGCAGCCCAGGGACAGCGGTACACAATGAGCAGTTCTTC. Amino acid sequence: CASSPGTAVHNEQFF. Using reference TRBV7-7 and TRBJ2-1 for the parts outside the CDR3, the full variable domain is GAGVSQSPRYKVTKRGQDVTLRCDPISSHATLYWYQQALGQGPEFLTYFNYEAQPDKSGLPSDRFSAERPEGSISTLTIQRTEQRDSAMYRCASSPGTAVHNEQFFGPGTRLTVL.

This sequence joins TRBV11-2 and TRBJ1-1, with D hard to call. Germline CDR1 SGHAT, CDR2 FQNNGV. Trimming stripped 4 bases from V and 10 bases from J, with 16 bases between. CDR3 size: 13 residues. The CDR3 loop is CASSSVWRVGAFF. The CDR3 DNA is TGTGCCAGCAGCTCGGTATGGAGGGTAGGAGCTTTCTTT.